This T cell receptor beta chain is from a study of cytomegalovirus exposure and HLA in healthy donors. V was pared by 0 bases and J by 5 bases, with 13 bases between. CDR1 is SEHNR and CDR2 is FQNEAQ in the germline V gene (reference sequence). The CDR3 has 15 residues. Researchers ran the PCR with 60 Vbeta and 13 Jbeta primers. Sequencing used immunoSEQ multiplex PCR; TCRdb keeps in-frame clones, though not all of them. This sample yields roughly 150,000 clones, of which over 60% are seen a single time; approximately 2.9% belongs to the top ten. The sample taken for sequencing was PBMCs. The receptor comes from a woman aged 25 to 39 in good health and CMV-seropositive. The J gene is TRBJ1-2, the V gene TRBV7-9; no firm D call. CDR3 residues: CASSLAGAAEYGYTF. The CDR3 DNA follows: TGTGCCAGCAGCTTAGCGGGAGCAGCCGAATATGGCTACACCTTC. The full variable domain, completed using reference TRBV7-9 and TRBJ1-2, is DTGVSQNPRHKITKRGQNVTFRCDPISEHNRLYWYRQTLGQGPEFLTYFQNEAQLEKSRLLSDRFSAERPKGSFSTLEIQRTEQGDSAMYLCASSLAGAAEYGYTFGSGTRLTVV.